Below, 5 T cell receptor beta chains from the same sample are listed, as sequenced in a study of T cell repertoires in cytomegalovirus infection. MiXCR was run by TCRdb on the reads, yielding one entry per CDR3 protein. The table lists over 150,000 distinct CDR3 sequences, roughly 15% of them singletons. The sequenced sample was CD8+ T cells from PBMCs. These receptors all stem from a human donor in good health (CMV status not recorded). Some clones in this sample may be carry-over from other donors' samples.

The chain uses TRBV5-1 and TRBJ2-3, with 7 bases that match TRBD1. The CDR3 sequence is 15 residues long. The J segment lost 5 bases and the V segment lost 1 base, leaving 7 bases of the junction unmatched. Germline V CDR1 and CDR2: SGHRS, YFSETQ. This CDR3 reads CASSLYRDSRDTQYF. The CDR3 nucleotides are TGCGCCAGCAGCTTGTACCGGGACAGCCGAGATACGCAGTATTTT.

This clonotype has more than one count but fewer than ten. V and J are TRBV7-9 and TRBJ1-2; D is unresolved. Germline loops: CDR1 SEHNR, CDR2 FQNEAQ (reference sequence). Trimming took off 6 bases at V and 2 bases at J, with 10 bases between the two ends. This CDR3 region has 13 residues. The CDR3 protein is CASSSDLNYGYTF. The CDR3 DNA sequence: TGTGCCAGCAGTTCGGACCTAAACTATGGCTACACCTTC.

This chain links TRBV6-6 with TRBJ2-5, with 10 positions matching TRBD1. The V and J ends lost 10 bases and 2 bases, in that order; junction bases with no gene match: 13. This CDR3 spans 16 amino acids. Germline CDR1 and CDR2: MNHNY and SVGAGI (reference sequence). CDR3 region: CATYQDRGRGQETQYF. The CDR3 nucleotides read TGTGCCACCTACCAAGACAGGGGGCGAGGGCAAGAGACCCAGTACTTC.

This clonotype was seen only a few times. V gene TRBV20-1 combines with J gene TRBJ1-2; D not resolved. Germline CDR1 is DFQATT and CDR2 is SNEGSKA (reference sequence). The CDR3 is made up of 13 amino acids. V dropped 2 bases and J dropped 5 bases, with 12 bases sitting between them. CDR3 protein: CSARMTPGYGYTF. The CDR3 DNA reads as TGCAGTGCTAGAATGACTCCGGGGTATGGCTACACCTTC.

This chain uses TRBV7-8 with TRBJ2-5, with TRBD1 matching over 7 bases. This CDR3 is 14 amino acids long. Trimming took 5 bases from V and 0 from J; bases not matched to a gene: 3. The V gene's germline CDR1 is SGHVS and CDR2 FQNEAQ. The CDR3 loop reads CASSPQGHQETQYF. The DNA of the CDR3 is TGTGCCAGCAGCCCACAGGGGCACCAAGAGACCCAGTACTTC.